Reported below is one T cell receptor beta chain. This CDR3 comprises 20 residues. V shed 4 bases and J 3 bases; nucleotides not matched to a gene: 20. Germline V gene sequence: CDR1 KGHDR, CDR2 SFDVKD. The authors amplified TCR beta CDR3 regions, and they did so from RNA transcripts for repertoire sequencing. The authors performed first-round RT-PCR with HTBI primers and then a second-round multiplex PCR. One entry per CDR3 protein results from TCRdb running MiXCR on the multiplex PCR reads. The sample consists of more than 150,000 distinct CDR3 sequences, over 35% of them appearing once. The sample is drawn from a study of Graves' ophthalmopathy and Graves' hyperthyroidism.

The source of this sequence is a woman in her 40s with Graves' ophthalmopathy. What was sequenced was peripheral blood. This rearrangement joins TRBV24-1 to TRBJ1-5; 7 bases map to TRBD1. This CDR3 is CATSDLHRGPFQHLNQPQHF. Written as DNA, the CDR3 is TGTGCCACCAGTGACCTTCACAGGGGACCCTTTCAACACCTCAATCAGCCCCAGCATTTT.